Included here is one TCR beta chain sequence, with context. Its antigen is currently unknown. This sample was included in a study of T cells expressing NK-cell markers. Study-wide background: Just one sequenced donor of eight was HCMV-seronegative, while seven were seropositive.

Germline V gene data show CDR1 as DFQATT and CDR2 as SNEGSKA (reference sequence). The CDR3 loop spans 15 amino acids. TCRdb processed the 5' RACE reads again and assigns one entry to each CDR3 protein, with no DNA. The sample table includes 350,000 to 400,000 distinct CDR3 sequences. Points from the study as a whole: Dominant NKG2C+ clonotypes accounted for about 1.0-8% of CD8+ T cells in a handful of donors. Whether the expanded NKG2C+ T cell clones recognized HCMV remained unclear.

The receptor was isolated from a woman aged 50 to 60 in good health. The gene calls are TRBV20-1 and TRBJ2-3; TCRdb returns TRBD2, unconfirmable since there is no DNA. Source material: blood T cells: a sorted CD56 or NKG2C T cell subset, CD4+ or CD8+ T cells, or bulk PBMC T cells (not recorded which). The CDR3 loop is CSARGAGGKIDTQYF.